The 5 T cell receptor beta chains below all came from one sample that was sequenced in a study of blood T cells in healthy people across ages. Through a sample-barcoded 5' primer and a J-beta primer mix, a second PCR was run for about 6 to 11 cycles. TCRdb re-derived calls from the 5' RACE reads in MiXCR, one entry per CDR3 protein. In the table there are around 1.7 million distinct CDR3 sequences, 28% of which are singletons. Sequencing was done on a sample of blood. The receptor set was obtained from a woman aged 25-40 years in good health.

This sequence joins TRBV5-1 and TRBJ2-3; D ambiguous. CDR3 length: 13 amino acids. Germline CDR1 and CDR2: SGHRS and YFSETQ. V lost 6 bases and J lost 1, with 9 bases in between. This CDR3 is CASKAGRTDTQYF. CDR3 bases: TGCGCCAGCAAGGCAGGACGCACAGATACGCAGTATTTT. The full variable domain, completed using reference TRBV5-1 and TRBJ2-3, is KAGVTQTPRYLIKTRGQQVTLSCSPISGHRSVSWYQQTPGQGLQFLFEYFSETQRNKGNFPGRFSGRQFSNSRSEMNVSTLELGDSALYLCASKAGRTDTQYFGPGTRLTVL.

A word on this clonotype: Possible read error: a much larger clone is one base away. The chain is built from TRBV27 and TRBJ2-7; D is undetermined. Germline-derived CDR1 and CDR2 are MNHEY and SMNVEV (reference sequence). This CDR3 region has 13 residues. In DNA, the CDR3 is TGTGCCGGCAGTTTGGGGATCACATACGAGCAGTACTTC. Its translation: CAGSLGITYEQYF.

J is TRBJ1-1 and V is TRBV3-1, with 7 bases fitting TRBD1. Germline CDR1 LGHDT, CDR2 YNNKEL (reference sequence). The V gene end was trimmed by 4 bases and the J gene end by 5 bases; junction bases not matched to a gene: 13. The CDR3 loop spans 16 amino acids. CDR3 in amino acids: CASSPVIGRGETEAFF. The CDR3 nucleotides are TGTGCCAGCAGCCCAGTAATCGGCAGGGGGGAAACTGAAGCTTTCTTT.

Ten or more counts support this clonotype. The rearrangement uses TRBV24-1 and TRBJ1-2; tentative D call: TRBD1 (5 bases). The CDR3 is 13 amino acids. V shed 6 bases and J shed 6 bases, with 13 bases lying between them. Germline V CDR1 and CDR2: KGHDR, SFDVKD. The CDR3 protein is CATSRQGKDGYTF. CDR3 DNA: TGTGCCACCAGTCGCCAGGGAAAGGATGGCTACACCTTC.

This clonotype was counted ten times or more. This chain connects TRBV7-3 to TRBJ2-3; 8 bases are a match to TRBD2. Germline V gives CDR1 SGHTA, CDR2 FQGTGA. The CDR3 is 17 residues long. V was clipped by 0 bases and J by 7 bases; unmatched bases: 12. The CDR3 coding sequence is TGTGCCAGCAGCTTAACGGTTGGGGGACTAGTAGGAAATACGCAGTATTTT. Translated: CASSLTVGGLVGNTQYF.